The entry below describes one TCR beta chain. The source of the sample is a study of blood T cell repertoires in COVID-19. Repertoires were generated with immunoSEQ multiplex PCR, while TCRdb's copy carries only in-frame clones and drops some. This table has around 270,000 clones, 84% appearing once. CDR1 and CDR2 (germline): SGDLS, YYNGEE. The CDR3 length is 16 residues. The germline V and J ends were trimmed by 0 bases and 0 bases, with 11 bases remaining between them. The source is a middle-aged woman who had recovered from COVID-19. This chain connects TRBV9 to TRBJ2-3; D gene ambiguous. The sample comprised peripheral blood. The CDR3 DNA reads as TGTGCCAGCAGCGTAGGGGCAGTAATAAGCACAGATACGCAGTATTTT. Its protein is CASSVGAVISTDTQYF.